These 27 T cell receptor beta chains were all obtained from the same sample, sequenced in a study of blood T cells in healthy people across ages. Sample-barcoded 5' priming and a J-beta primer mix drove a second PCR of roughly 6 to 12 cycles. A single record per CDR3 protein comes from TCRdb applying MiXCR to the 5' RACE reads. This table has fewer than 2 million distinct CDR3 sequences, around 40% appearing once. Sequencing input: blood. Every receptor here comes from a human donor in good health.

This clonotype was counted only a few times. The CDR3 DNA follows: TGCGCCAGCAGCCAAGATTCTGGCAGTTATGAAAAACTGTTTTTT. As protein: CASSQDSGSYEKLFF. This chain connects TRBV4-1 to TRBJ1-4, with D unclear. There are 15 residues in the CDR3. Germline V lookup: CDR1 MGHRA, CDR2 YSYEKL. Trimming left V 0 bases short and J 6 bases short, with 11 bases between.

The chain joins TRBV7-2 to TRBJ2-7; a possible D gene is TRBD2 (6 bases). Between the trimmed V and J ends, which lost 3 bases and 4 bases, there was a span of 13 bases. CDR1 is SGHTA, CDR2 FQGNSA, per germline. The CDR3 covers 14 residues. The CDR3 coding sequence is TGTGCCAGCAGCTTTACCGATGGGGGGTACGAGCAGTACTTC. This encodes CASSFTDGGYEQYF.

This chain connects TRBV19 to TRBJ2-3; 11 positions match TRBD2. This CDR3 region has 15 residues. Germline CDR1 is LNHDA and CDR2 is SQIVND (reference sequence). The V segment lost 5 bases and the J segment 8 bases; nucleotides outside the gene matches: 9. The CDR3 DNA follows: TGTGCCAGTAGTCCCCGGGGACTAGCGGTAACTACGCAGTATTTT. Its translation: CASSPRGLAVTTQYF.

This clonotype appeared a few times. J is TRBJ2-3 and V is TRBV6-2 or TRBV6-3, with TRBD2 matching over 8 bases. After removal of 1 base from V and 2 bases from J, the junction contained 8 bases not matched to a gene. From germline, CDR1 is MNHEY and CDR2 SVGEGT. The CDR3 consists of 17 residues. The CDR3 region has the DNA TGTGCCAGCAGTTACTTCGGGACTAGTCTCGACACAGATACGCAGTATTTT. Its translation is CASSYFGTSLDTDTQYF.

This clonotype was counted a few times. The chain carries TRBV5-5 and TRBJ1-2; 9 bases fit TRBD1. Germline CDR1 SGHKS, CDR2 YYEKEE (reference sequence). The CDR3 contains 16 residues. V shed 6 bases, J shed 8 bases, and the junction held 17 bases outside the gene matches. CDR3 region: CASTLTGGLIYSGYTF. The CDR3 coding sequence is TGTGCCAGCACTCTCACAGGGGGCCTAATCTACAGCGGCTACACCTTC.

This clonotype was counted only a few times. The chain carries TRBV5-5 and TRBJ1-4; possible D gene TRBD1, 5 bases. Germline CDR1 SGHKS, CDR2 YYEKEE (reference sequence). The CDR3 runs to 20 residues. Trimming took off 3 bases at V and 0 bases at J, with 24 bases between the two ends. The CDR3 DNA reads TGTGCCAGCAGCTGGCACCGATCCGGGACGTATGGTGCAACTAATGAAAAACTGTTTTTT. This sequence encodes CASSWHRSGTYGATNEKLFF.

This clonotype was observed a few times. The rearrangement joins TRBV20-1 to TRBJ2-1; the match to TRBD1 covers 7 bases. Germline V gene lookup returns CDR1 DFQATT and CDR2 SNEGSKA (reference sequence). There are 12 residues in the CDR3. Trimming cost V 3 bases and J 5 bases; bases outside gene matches: 1. CDR3 bases: TGCAGTGCTAGGACAGGGAACAATGAGCAGTTCTTC. Translation: CSARTGNNEQFF.

V and J are TRBV6-5 and TRBJ1-1, with D uncertain. The germline V gene encodes CDR1 MNHEY and CDR2 SVGAGI. This CDR3 contains 15 residues. V lost 5 bases, J lost 3 bases, and 16 bases lay in between. CDR3 residues: CASSTPFEEDTEAFF. CDR3 nucleotide sequence: TGTGCCAGCAGTACACCTTTCGAGGAGGACACTGAAGCTTTCTTT.

This clonotype was counted between two and nine times. This chain connects TRBV24-1 to TRBJ2-7; 8 bases map to TRBD2. This CDR3 contains 13 residues. From germline, CDR1 is KGHDR and CDR2 SFDVKD. J was trimmed by 3 bases and V by 4 bases; bases with no gene match: 1. The CDR3 coding sequence is TGTGCCACCAGTGACGGGGGGGGCTACGAGCAGTACTTC. Protein sequence: CATSDGGGYEQYF.

This clonotype showed up just a few times. V gene TRBV7-6 combines with J gene TRBJ1-4; no firm D call. In germline, CDR1 is SGHVS, CDR2 FNYEAQ. V was trimmed by 7 bases and J by 0 bases, leaving 9 bases between them. The CDR3 is made up of 14 amino acids. CDR3 in DNA: TGTGCCAGCACCAGCCTTGCAACTAATGAAAAACTGTTTTTT. Its translation: CASTSLATNEKLFF.

This chain connects TRBV12-5 to TRBJ1-1; TRBD1 might be the D (5 bases). Germline V gene data show CDR1 as LGHNT and CDR2 as FRNRAP. V was trimmed by 0 bases and J by 3 bases, leaving 17 bases between them. The CDR3 has 17 residues. DNA for the CDR3: TGTGCTAGTGGTTTGGTACTGTCAGGGCTATGGGACACTGAAGCTTTCTTT. Its protein is CASGLVLSGLWDTEAFF.

The chain links TRBV5-1 to TRBJ2-3, with a possible D match to TRBD1 (5 bases). V was clipped by 7 bases and J by 2 bases, with 14 bases between them. The CDR3 is made up of 14 amino acids. Germline V gene data show CDR1 as SGHRS and CDR2 as YFSETQ. In DNA, the CDR3 is TGCGCCAGCGGCGACCCCAGGGACACAGATACGCAGTATTTT. This codes for CASGDPRDTDTQYF.

This clonotype was detected ten times or more. The rearrangement links TRBV11-2 to TRBJ2-1, with D possibly being TRBD1 or TRBD2 (5 bases each). Trimming cost V 4 bases and J 8 bases, with 18 bases left between them. Germline CDR1 SGHAT, CDR2 FQNNGV. The CDR3 runs to 15 residues. CDR3: CASSSHRQLGDEQFF. The CDR3 nucleotides are TGTGCCAGCAGCTCTCACAGACAACTAGGGGATGAGCAGTTCTTC. The whole variable domain, remainder taken from reference TRBV11-2 and TRBJ2-1, is EAGVAQSPRYKIIEKRQSVAFWCNPISGHATLYWYQQILGQGPKLLIQFQNNGVVDDSQLPKDRFSAERLKGVDSTLKIQPAKLEDSAVYLCASSSHRQLGDEQFFGPGTRLTVL.

This clonotype appeared many times. The chain links TRBV12-3 or TRBV12-4 to TRBJ1-2; D gene unclear. V dropped 2 bases and J dropped 2 bases, with 6 bases sitting between them. The CDR3 sequence is 13 residues long. The CDR3 protein is CASSLSENYGYTF. The CDR3 nucleotides are TGTGCCAGCAGTTTATCGGAGAACTATGGCTACACCTTC.

This chain links TRBV20-1 with TRBJ2-3; possibly TRBD2 for D (7 bases). Germline CDR1 DFQATT, CDR2 SNEGSKA (reference sequence). CDR3 size: 15 residues. CDR3 sequence reads: CSAGGGGGSTDTQYF. Written as DNA, the CDR3 is TGCAGCGCCGGTGGGGGCGGGGGTAGCACAGATACGCAGTATTTT.

J is TRBJ2-1 and V is TRBV9; D is uncertain. The J call is doubtful: the DNA matches TRBJ2-7 better. In germline, CDR1 is SGDLS, CDR2 YYNGEE. The CDR3 has 17 amino acids. The DNA of the CDR3 is TGTGCCAGCAGCGTAGTCGAGCACCACTCCTCCTACAATGAGCAGTACTTC. It is translated as CASSVVEHHSSYNEQYF.

This clonotype turned up a few times. The genes are TRBV6-1 and TRBJ2-4, with D perhaps TRBD1 (6 bases). Germline CDR1 and CDR2: MNHNS and SASEGT. There are 13 residues in the CDR3. Deletions cut 7 bases from V and 8 bases from J, with 15 bases between. CDR3 DNA sequence: TGTGCCAGCACCCCAACAGGGTACGACATTCAGTACTTC. Protein sequence: CASTPTGYDIQYF.

This clonotype was observed a handful of times. The V call is TRBV12-3 or TRBV12-4, the J call TRBJ2-7; a weak D match, TRBD1 (5 bases). V lost 5 bases, J lost 3 bases, and 11 bases lay in between. The CDR3 totals 13 residues. In DNA form, the CDR3 reads TGTGCCAGCAGTATCGGACATTACTACGAGCAGTACTTC. Translating it yields CASSIGHYYEQYF.

V gene TRBV18 combines with J gene TRBJ2-7; TRBD1 might be the D (6 bases). CDR1 is KGHSH and CDR2 is LQKENI in the germline V gene. Trimming left V 0 bases short and J 7 bases short, with 16 bases between. The CDR3 has 15 amino acids. DNA of the CDR3: TGTGCCAGCTCACCACCGGTGGACAGCCCTGAGGAGCAGTACTTC. This encodes CASSPPVDSPEEQYF.

The CDR3 DNA reads as TGTGCCAGCAGCTTAAAATACCAGGGAAAAGGGGCTGAAAAACTGTTTTTT. Translation: CASSLKYQGKGAEKLFF. The V and J genes are TRBV7-9 and TRBJ1-4; a weak D match, TRBD1 (5 bases). The CDR3 length is 17 residues. The germline V gene has CDR1 SEHNR and CDR2 FQNEAQ (reference sequence). Trimming took off 2 bases at V and 7 bases at J, with 20 bases between the two ends.

The chain carries TRBV29-1 and TRBJ1-1; the match to TRBD1 covers 11 bases. The CDR3 spans 15 residues. Germline V gene sequence: CDR1 SQVTM, CDR2 ANQGSEA. J was trimmed by 0 bases and V by 5 bases; bases with no gene match: 5. DNA for the CDR3: TGCAGCGTTCGGACAGGGGGCTATGTGAACACTGAAGCTTTCTTT. This codes for CSVRTGGYVNTEAFF.

V and J are TRBV5-1 and TRBJ2-6; perhaps TRBD1 as D (5 bases). V was trimmed by 6 bases and J by 4 bases, leaving 11 bases between them. The germline V gene encodes CDR1 SGHRS and CDR2 YFSETQ. The CDR3 is 14 amino acids. In nucleotides, the CDR3 is TGCGCCAGCATCTCAGGGCCGGGGGCCAACGTCCTGACTTTC. Protein sequence: CASISGPGANVLTF.

This clonotype was detected once. The chain joins TRBV7-3 to TRBJ2-1, with D tentatively TRBD1 (6 bases). V gave up 5 bases and J gave up 5 bases, with 19 bases separating them. In germline, CDR1 is SGHTA, CDR2 FQGTGA. CDR3 length: 16 amino acids. The CDR3 sequence is CASSPAAGVINNEQFF. In DNA, the CDR3 is TGTGCCAGCAGCCCCGCGGCAGGGGTAATCAACAATGAGCAGTTCTTC.

V and J are TRBV7-2 and TRBJ1-3, with 7 bases matching TRBD1. The CDR3 extends over 14 amino acids. CDR1 and CDR2 from the germline V gene are SGHTA and FQGNSA. V lost 4 bases to trimming and J lost 4 bases; unmatched junction nucleotides: 4. DNA of the CDR3: TGTGCCAGCAGCTCATTGGGACAGGGAAACACCATATATTTT. This encodes CASSSLGQGNTIYF.

The J gene is TRBJ2-3, the V gene TRBV5-1; 10 bases line up with TRBD2. The V and J ends lost 6 bases and 2 bases, in that order; junction bases with no gene match: 6. The germline CDR1 and CDR2 sequences are SGHRS and YFSETQ. The CDR3 covers 15 residues. The CDR3 coding sequence is TGCGCCAGCACAGAGCGGGGGGGAACCACAGATACGCAGTATTTT. The encoded protein is CASTERGGTTDTQYF.

The chain recombines TRBV29-1 with TRBJ2-1; D is ambiguous. Trimming cost V 0 bases and J 0 bases, with 6 bases left between them. The CDR3 loop spans 14 amino acids. CDR1 and CDR2 from the germline V gene are SQVTM and ANQGSEA. The CDR3 sequence is CSVEENPSYNEQFF. Here the CDR3 DNA reads TGCAGCGTTGAAGAAAATCCCTCCTACAATGAGCAGTTCTTC.

The chain is built from TRBV6-9 and TRBJ1-2, with TRBD1 as a possible D gene (6 bases). The germline V and J ends were trimmed by 7 bases and 2 bases, with 17 bases remaining between them. The CDR3 has 15 amino acids. Germline loops: CDR1 MNHGY, CDR2 SVAAGI. The CDR3 is CASTSAGALNYGYTF. The DNA for the CDR3 is TGTGCCAGCACGTCGGCGGGGGCGTTGAACTATGGCTACACCTTC.